These T cell receptor beta chains were read from a single sample in a study of memory CD4+ T cells and cytomegalovirus serostatus. Sequencing used immunoSEQ multiplex PCR; TCRdb keeps in-frame clones, though not all of them. The table shows about 52,000 clones, with 65% to 85% occurring only once. Sequencing was carried out using memory CD4+ T cells from blood. These receptors all come from an adult in good health and CMV-seropositive. CDR3s include the opening cysteine and the closing phenylalanine or tryptophan. Each record gives: CDR3 DNA, CDR3 protein, V gene, J gene, D gene, clone size. A D gene is named only where the DNA matches it firmly. Part of the rows lack a size; the others show once, few, many or a class for expanded clones.

TGTGCCAGCTCACGAGACCTAACGGATGGCTACACCTTC	CASSRDLTDGYTF	TRBV18	TRBJ1-2	NA	NA
TGTGCTAGTGCTTTGCCGGGGGGGCCCCAGCATTTT	CASALPGGPQHF	TRBV12-5	TRBJ1-5	NA	NA
TGTGCCAGCACCCAGGTCGGGGGCCAGGCTTTCTTT	CASTQVGGQAFF	TRBV6-6	TRBJ1-1	NA	NA
TGTGCCAGCAGCTCCCCCCCAGGGACGAACACTGAAGCTTTCTTT	CASSSPPGTNTEAFF	TRBV7-9	TRBJ1-1	NA	NA
TGTGCCAGCAGCCCTCGGGACAGAGCAGCTAACTATGGCTACACCTTC	CASSPRDRAANYGYTF	TRBV7-8	TRBJ1-2	TRBD1	NA
TGTGCCTGGAGTCCCCCCGGTAGCGGGAGGGGCGAGCAGTACTTC	CAWSPPGSGRGEQYF	TRBV30	TRBJ2-7	TRBD2	NA
TGCAGCGTTGAAAGGGGCGAGGATACGCAGTATTTT	CSVERGEDTQYF	TRBV29-1	TRBJ2-3	NA	NA
TGTGCCAGCAGCTTAACGGCTGCGGGGGCGAGTGGCTACACCTTC	CASSLTAAGASGYTF	TRBV11-2	TRBJ1-2	NA	NA
TGTGCCAGCAGCTCCTTGCGGGAGATGGGGGAGACCCAGTACTTC	CASSSLREMGETQYF	TRBV7-9	TRBJ2-5	TRBD2	NA
TGTGCCAGCAGCGTAGAGGGCAGAGATTATCAGCCCCAGCATTTT	CASSVEGRDYQPQHF	TRBV9	TRBJ1-5	NA	NA
TGTGCCAGCAGCCTCGGACTAGCGGGAGATCGGGGCGGGGAGCTGTTTTTT	CASSLGLAGDRGGELFF	TRBV11-2	TRBJ2-2	TRBD2	NA
TGCAGTGCTTACAGGGGATACGAGCAGTACTTC	CSAYRGYEQYF	TRBV20-1	TRBJ2-7	TRBD1	once
TGTGCCAGCAGTGGGTCGCGGGGCGGCAATGAGCAGTTCTTC	CASSGSRGGNEQFF	TRBV2	TRBJ2-1	NA	few
TGTGCCAGCAGCTCGGGACCGACGTCCACCGGGGAGCTGTTTTTT	CASSSGPTSTGELFF	TRBV11-3	TRBJ2-2	NA	few
TGTGCCAGCAGCTTGGGGACTAGCGCTGAAGAGACCCAGTACTTC	CASSLGTSAEETQYF	TRBV5-4	TRBJ2-5	TRBD2	NA
TGTGCCAGCAGCCCAAGACTAGCGGGAGTGAATGAGCAGTTCTTC	CASSPRLAGVNEQFF	TRBV7-9	TRBJ2-1	TRBD2	NA
TGTGCCAGCAGACCGTTGGGGAGCAGGCTGAACACTGAAGCTTTCTTT	CASRPLGSRLNTEAFF	TRBV9	TRBJ1-1	NA	few
TGTGCCTCCGCGCTAGCGGACGGCGGGCAGTACTTC	CASALADGGQYF	TRBV5-5	TRBJ2-7	TRBD2	NA
TGTGCCAGCAGCCCCCGGATGTCTGGGGCCAACGTCCTGACTTTC	CASSPRMSGANVLTF	TRBV9	TRBJ2-6	NA	few
TGTGCCACCTCCGACAGGGGTGGCCTCTATGGCTACACCTTC	CATSDRGGLYGYTF	TRBV15	TRBJ1-2	TRBD1	NA
TGTGCCACCCGATTCAGCGCGGGACACCCCGCCTACGAGCAGTACTTC	CATRFSAGHPAYEQYF	TRBV28	TRBJ2-7	NA	NA
TGTGCCAGCTCACCACAGGTCGCAGGGACGAACACTGAAGCTTTCTTT	CASSPQVAGTNTEAFF	TRBV18	TRBJ1-1	NA	medium-sized
TGTGCCAGCAGCTTAGGGACAGGCCTCCAAGAGACCCAGTACTTC	CASSLGTGLQETQYF	TRBV7-9	TRBJ2-5	TRBD1	NA
TGTGCCAGCAGTATTTTACAGAACACCGGGGAGCTGTTTTTT	CASSILQNTGELFF	TRBV27	TRBJ2-2	NA	NA
TGTGCCAGCTCACCTGAAGTTACTGGAAACACCATATATTTT	CASSPEVTGNTIYF	TRBV18	TRBJ1-3	NA	NA
TGTGCCAGCAGCCGGGACAGAATGAACACTGAAGCTTTCTTT	CASSRDRMNTEAFF	TRBV11-1	TRBJ1-1	TRBD1	NA
TGTGCCAGCAGTCCCCGGGGGTCGAACTATGGCTACACCTTC	CASSPRGSNYGYTF	TRBV6-6	TRBJ1-2	NA	NA
TGTGCCAGTAGTATCAGGACAGTAATGAACACTGAAGCTTTCTTT	CASSIRTVMNTEAFF	TRBV19	TRBJ1-1	NA	NA
TGTGCCAGCAGTTTAGGGACAGGGAGTCAGCCCCAGCATTTT	CASSLGTGSQPQHF	TRBV27	TRBJ1-5	TRBD1	NA
TGTGCCAGCAGCTTAGGGACAGGGTTTTTCGGGGAGCTGTTTTTT	CASSLGTGFFGELFF	TRBV7-2	TRBJ2-2	TRBD1	NA
TGTGCCAGCAGCTTGCTCCGACTAGCGGGAGGGCCCTTGGCCAAAAACATTCAGTACTTC	CASSLLRLAGGPLAKNIQYF	TRBV7-8	TRBJ2-4	TRBD2	NA
TGTGCCAGCAGTCCCGGGGTAATGAACACTGAAGCTTTCTTT	CASSPGVMNTEAFF	TRBV2	TRBJ1-1	NA	NA
TGTGCCAGCAGTTTGGGAGGCTATGAGCAGTTCTTC	CASSLGGYEQFF	TRBV28	TRBJ2-1	NA	few
TGTGCCAGCAGCTTGGAAGGGACAGGGCGCGAGCAGTACTTC	CASSLEGTGREQYF	TRBV5-4	TRBJ2-7	TRBD1	once
TGTGCTAGTGGTTCGGGACTCCCGGAGACCCAGTACTTC	CASGSGLPETQYF	TRBV12-5	TRBJ2-5	NA	NA
TGTGCCAGCACTCCCCAGGGGAGGGGCACCGGGGAGCTGTTTTTT	CASTPQGRGTGELFF	TRBV6-6	TRBJ2-2	NA	NA
TGTGCCAGCAGCTTGGGCGGACAGGGTAACTACGAGCAGTACTTC	CASSLGGQGNYEQYF	TRBV5-4	TRBJ2-7	TRBD1	once
TGTGCCAGCAGCCAAAACCCCGGCTTCGGGGAGCTGTTTTTT	CASSQNPGFGELFF	TRBV16	TRBJ2-2	NA	NA